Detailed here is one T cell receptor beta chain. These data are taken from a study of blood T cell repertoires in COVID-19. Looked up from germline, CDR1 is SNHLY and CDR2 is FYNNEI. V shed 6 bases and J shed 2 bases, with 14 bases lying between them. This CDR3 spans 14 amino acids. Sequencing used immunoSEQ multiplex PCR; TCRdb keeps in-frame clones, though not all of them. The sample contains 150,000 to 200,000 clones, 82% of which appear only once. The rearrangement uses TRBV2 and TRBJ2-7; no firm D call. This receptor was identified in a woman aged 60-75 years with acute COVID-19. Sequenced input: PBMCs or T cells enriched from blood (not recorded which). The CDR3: CASSDLGNTYEQYF. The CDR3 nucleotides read TGTGCCAGCAGCGATCTAGGAAATACCTACGAGCAGTACTTC.